The source of this T cell receptor (beta chain) is a study of cytomegalovirus exposure and HLA in healthy donors. CDR3 length: 13 amino acids. Germline trimming cut 7 bases from V and 3 bases from J; bases unmatched to any gene: 6. The germline V gene encodes CDR1 MDHEN and CDR2 SYDVKM. PCR used 60 Vbeta primers and 13 Jbeta primers. Measured with immunoSEQ multiplex PCR; TCRdb has only the in-frame clones, and not every one. The table has over 200,000 clones, approximately 82% seen once; the top ten hold 0.5% to 0.7%. The TCR originated in a woman between 40 and 50 years old in good health and CMV-seronegative. Sequenced material: PBMCs. This chain links TRBV28 with TRBJ2-7; 7 positions match TRBD2. The chain's CDR3 is CASNYGRGYEQYF. The CDR3 coding sequence is TGTGCCAGCAACTATGGGAGGGGCTACGAGCAGTACTTC. The whole variable domain, remainder taken from reference TRBV28 and TRBJ2-7, is DVKVTQSSRYLVKRTGEKVFLECVQDMDHENMFWYRQDPGLGLRLIYFSYDVKMKEKGDIPEGYSVSREKKERFSLILESASTNQTSMYLCASNYGRGYEQYFGPGTRLTVT.